This is a list of T cell receptor beta chains from one sample in a study of T cell changes during pregnancy in multiple sclerosis. Some clones are missing from TCRdb's copy, which holds only in-frame ones; the method was immunoSEQ multiplex PCR. The repertoire holds around 50,000 clones, with approximately 95% as singletons. The sample in question was CD8+ T cells from peripheral blood mononuclear cells, obtained in the first trimester of pregnancy. The receptor source for this set is a female donor with multiple sclerosis, enrolled in a pregnancy study. The CDR3 runs from the conserved cysteine through the conserved F or W. D genes are given only for firm matches. Clone size, where shown, is once, few, many, or a class for clones that have expanded.

TRBV11-3	TRBD2	-	TRBJ2-1	TGTGCCAGCAGCTTACGGGGGGGCAACAATGAGCAGTTCTTC	CASSLRGGNNEQFF
TRBV29-1	-	-	TRBJ2-3	TGCAGCGTTTCCGGGGTTAATACAGATACGCAGTATTTT	CSVSGVNTDTQYF
TRBV27	-	-	TRBJ2-5	TGTGCCAGCAGCCGGGACTTAGGGGCCCAAGAGACCCAGTACTTC	CASSRDLGAQETQYF
TRBV15	TRBD1	-	TRBJ1-5	TGTGCCACCAGCAGACGACAGGGGCCTAGCAATCAGCCCCAGCATTTT	CATSRRQGPSNQPQHF
TRBV28	-	-	TRBJ1-1	TGTGCCAGCAGCGGTACGTTCCTGAACACTGAAGCTTTCTTT	CASSGTFLNTEAFF
TRBV28	-	-	TRBJ2-7	TGTGCCAGCACTACAGGTGGCTACTACGAGCAGTACTTC	CASTTGGYYEQYF
TRBV2	-	-	TRBJ2-5	TGTGCCAGCCCGTCTAGCTCAGAGACCCAGTACTTC	CASPSSSETQYF
TRBV28	TRBD2	-	TRBJ2-7	TGTGCCAGCAGTTCTGGAAGGGAGGGACAGCTGCCTTGGACTAGCGGGATGAGCTCCTACGAGCAGTACTTC	CASSSGREGQLPWTSGMSSYEQYF
TRBV30	-	-	TRBJ1-6	TGTGCCTGCACTCGGACCGGCGGGGAACCCCTCCACTTT	CACTRTGGEPLHF
TRBV7-9	TRBD2	-	TRBJ2-1	TGTGCCAGCAGCTTAGTGCGGGAGGTATTGAATGAGCAGTTCTTC	CASSLVREVLNEQFF
TRBV19	-	-	TRBJ2-1	TGTGCCAGTAGTACTAGCATCTCCTACAATGAGCAGTTCTTC	CASSTSISYNEQFF
TRBV19	-	once	TRBJ1-1	TGTGCCAGTAAGAGGGGGGGCACTGAAGCTTTCTTT	CASKRGGTEAFF
TRBV19	-	-	TRBJ2-7	TGTGCCAGTAGTATTTGGGACACCAAGATGGCGTACTTC	CASSIWDTKMAYF
TRBV27	TRBD1	-	TRBJ2-7	TGTGCCAGCAGCCCAGGACAGGGAGGTAGCGAGCAGTACTTC	CASSPGQGGSEQYF
TRBV27	TRBD2	-	TRBJ2-7	TGTGCCAGCAGTTTTAGCGGGAGAGCCTACGAGCAGTACTTC	CASSFSGRAYEQYF
TRBV2	-	-	TRBJ1-2	TGTGCCAGCAGTGTCCCCCCCGGGGGGAGTAGCTACACCTTC	CASSVPPGGSSYTF
TRBV27	TRBD2	-	TRBJ2-3	TGTGCCAGCAGTCTGGCGGGAGGTACCACAGATACGCAGTATTTT	CASSLAGGTTDTQYF
TRBV7-9	-	-	TRBJ1-2	TGTGCCAGCAGCTTTCCAGGTGGTAATGGCTACACCTTC	CASSFPGGNGYTF
TRBV6-6	-	-	TRBJ2-7	TGTGCCAGCAGTCCCACCAACGGTTTCTACGAGCAGTACTTC	CASSPTNGFYEQYF
TRBV29-1	-	-	TRBJ2-3	TGCAGCGTTCTAAGCGGCGACACAGATACGCAGTATTTT	CSVLSGDTDTQYF
TRBV10-2	TRBD2	once	TRBJ2-1	TGCGCCAGCAGTGACCCGACTAGCGGGAGGAATAGTGAGCAGTTCTTC	CASSDPTSGRNSEQFF
TRBV11-2	-	-	TRBJ1-2	TGTGCCAGCAGCTTAGTTAGGCCAGCGCTCTATGGCTACACCTTC	CASSLVRPALYGYTF
TRBV27	TRBD1	-	TRBJ1-1	TGTGCCAGCCAGGGGGCAACTGAAGCTTTCTTT	CASQGATEAFF
TRBV30	-	-	TRBJ1-1	TGTGCCTGGGTGGGGGGGGGAGGCACTGAAGCTTTCTTT	CAWVGGGGTEAFF
TRBV9	TRBD2	-	TRBJ2-1	TGTGCCAGCAGCGCGAGCGGGACTAGCGGGTACAATGAGCAGTTCTTC	CASSASGTSGYNEQFF
TRBV5-1	TRBD1	-	TRBJ2-7	TGCGCCAGCAGCCCGTTCGACAGGGGAGGCGAGCAGTACTTC	CASSPFDRGGEQYF
TRBV27	TRBD2	-	TRBJ2-1	TGTGCCAGCAGTCCGGGACTAGCATACAATGAGCAGTTCTTC	CASSPGLAYNEQFF
TRBV27	TRBD2	-	TRBJ2-7	TGTGCCAGCAGTCCTACGACTAGCGGATACGAGCAGTACTTC	CASSPTTSGYEQYF
TRBV10-3	TRBD1	once	TRBJ2-7	TGTGCCATCAGTGAGTCGAAACCGGGACAGAGCTCCTACGAGCAGTACTTC	CAISESKPGQSSYEQYF
TRBV27	-	-	TRBJ1-2	TGTGCCAGCAGTCCGCGGGGGGGTAACTATGGCTACACCTTC	CASSPRGGNYGYTF
TRBV11-2	TRBD1	-	TRBJ1-4	TGTGCCAGCAGCACCTACAGGGGGCTTGATGAAAAACTGTTTTTT	CASSTYRGLDEKLFF
TRBV14	TRBD2	-	TRBJ2-5	TGTGCCAGCAGCCAAGATTATGGGCGGGAGAGAGAGACCCAGTACTTC	CASSQDYGRERETQYF
TRBV10-3	-	once	TRBJ2-1	TGTGCCATCAGTGAAGAGGCGAATGAGCAGTTCTTC	CAISEEANEQFF
TRBV19	TRBD1	once	TRBJ1-1	TGTGCCAGTAGTATGGGGGGGACAGGGGGCTTCACTGAAGCTTTCTTT	CASSMGGTGGFTEAFF
TRBV7-8	TRBD1	-	TRBJ1-4	TGTGCCAGCAGGCCCGGGACAGGGCTCGAAAAACTGTTTTTT	CASRPGTGLEKLFF
TRBV11-2	-	-	TRBJ1-3	TGTGCCAGCAGAAATCCTAACACCATATATTTT	CASRNPNTIYF
TRBV18	TRBD1	-	TRBJ2-2	TGTGCCAGCTCACCCGGATGGGACAGGGCGAACACCGGGGAGCTGTTTTTT	CASSPGWDRANTGELFF
TRBV2	-	few	TRBJ2-7	TGTGCCAGCAGGGAGGGCCGCGACGAGCAGTACTTC	CASREGRDEQYF
TRBV6-5	-	-	TRBJ1-1	TGTGCCAGCAGTTTCTCGACAGCCTTTAACACTGAAGCTTTCTTT	CASSFSTAFNTEAFF
TRBV5-6	TRBD1	-	TRBJ1-4	TGTGCCAGCAGCCTAGCGACAGGGCTGGAAGCAACTAATGAAAAACTGTTTTTT	CASSLATGLEATNEKLFF
TRBV29-1	-	-	TRBJ2-3	TGCAGCGCCCTAGGGACTTCTAGCACAGATACGCAGTATTTT	CSALGTSSTDTQYF
TRBV5-1	TRBD1	-	TRBJ2-4	TGCGCCAGCAGCTCGGGACAGTGGGTTTCCAAAAACATTCAGTACTTC	CASSSGQWVSKNIQYF
TRBV5-1	-	-	TRBJ1-2	TGCGCCAGCAGCTTGGATTCGGGGGTCGGCTATGGCTACACCTTC	CASSLDSGVGYGYTF
TRBV18	TRBD2	-	TRBJ2-1	TGTGCCAGCTCAATACCGGGACTAGCGGGAACAAATGAGCAGTTCTTC	CASSIPGLAGTNEQFF
TRBV30	-	-	TRBJ2-7	TGTGCCTGGATCACAGGGACCGAGCAGTACTTC	CAWITGTEQYF
TRBV5-4	TRBD2	-	TRBJ2-3	TGTGCCAGCAGCGAGCCAACTAGCGGGAGTGATACGCAGTATTTT	CASSEPTSGSDTQYF
TRBV2	TRBD2	-	TRBJ2-7	TGTGCCAGCATGCGTGCTAGCGGTGCCTACGAGCAGTACTTC	CASMRASGAYEQYF